This T cell receptor (beta chain) came from a study of T-cell reconstitution after alpha-beta-depleted transplantation in children. This clonotype showed up many times. Trimming left V 3 bases short and J 8 bases short, with 7 bases between. This CDR3 contains 11 residues. From germline, CDR1 is DFQATT and CDR2 SNEGSKA (reference sequence). TCRbeta library construction was performed incorporating unique molecular identifiers. MiXCR, run by TCRdb on the PCR reads, gives a single entry per CDR3 protein. Of hundreds of thousands of distinct CDR3 sequences in the sample, approximately 10% were seen once. The sequence was obtained from a human donor who donated a stem cell graft to a child with acute lymphoblastic leukemia. The source material was PBMCs from the stem cell graft donor, sampled from the stem cell graft. This chain uses TRBV20-1 with TRBJ1-4; D is uncertain. The CDR3, as DNA: TGCAGTGCTAGGCGTTGGGAAAAACTGTTTTTT. It translates to CSARRWEKLFF.